The 23 T cell receptor beta chains in this list originate from one sample, sequenced in a study of T-cell memory formation after mild COVID-19 (dated by TCRdb to about 2021). Library preparation was by 5' RACE. Instrument used: Illumina NovaSeq 6000. In-frame beta chains were kept once TCRdb had trimmed the public reads at Q25 with fastp and called clones with MiXCR. Each CDR3 protein gets just one entry, which takes the most common genes and DNA from the rows behind it. The sample includes some 290,000 distinct CDR3 sequences, with around 15% observed a single time. Clones ranked in the top ten supply 20% to 25% of the sample. What was sequenced was PBMCs or a T cell subset sorted from them (not recorded which). These TCRs come from a man in his late teens or twenties who had mild COVID-19 (a few samples of this study predate the infection). The sample titles of this study are shuffled in the database, so cell type and time point are left out; the donor was told from shared clones.

The chain uses TRBV9 and TRBJ2-5; no reliable D call. The CDR3 runs to 15 residues. The germline gives CDR1 SGDLS, CDR2 YYNGEE. Trimming removed 0 bases from V and 1 base from J, with 10 bases in between. The CDR3 DNA follows: TGTGCCAGCAGCGTAGGAAGAGAGACCCAAGAGACCCAGTACTTC. It yields the protein CASSVGRETQETQYF.

The rearrangement uses TRBV6-2 or TRBV6-3 and TRBJ2-7; 7 bases match TRBD2. The germline V gene has CDR1 MNHEY and CDR2 SVGEGT. J lost 3 bases, V lost 6 bases, and 5 bases had no gene match. CDR3 length equals 13 residues. CDR3 sequence reads: CASRPRGGYEQYV. The CDR3 nucleotides are TGTGCCAGCAGACCCCGCGGGGGCTACGAGCAGTACGTC.

This clonotype appeared a few times. J is TRBJ2-1 and V is TRBV3-1; 11 nucleotides match TRBD2. This CDR3 comprises 18 residues. Trimming at V came to 0 bases and at J to 4 bases, leaving 8 bases not matched to a gene. Germline CDR1 LGHDT, CDR2 YNNKEL (reference sequence). CDR3 nucleotide sequence: TGTGCCAGCAGCCAAGATATACTAGCGGGAGACAAATACAATGAGCAGTTCTTC. This encodes CASSQDILAGDKYNEQFF.

V is TRBV7-3 and J is TRBJ2-1; D unresolved. The CDR3 runs to 15 residues. The germline V gene has CDR1 SGHTA and CDR2 FQGTGA. Trimming pared 4 bases from V and 4 bases from J, leaving 14 bases between. The CDR3 DNA reads TGTGCCAGCAGCTCCCCTCCGGGCCCGTACAATGAGCAGTTCTTC. It translates to CASSSPPGPYNEQFF.

This clonotype was counted only a few times. The gene calls are TRBV5-1 and TRBJ1-6; 8 nucleotides align to TRBD1. This CDR3 has 15 residues. Germline assignment: CDR1 SGHRS and CDR2 YFSETQ. Trimming cost V 4 bases and J 8 bases; bases outside gene matches: 8. The CDR3 sequence: CASSQTGVYDSPLHF. CDR3 in DNA: TGCGCCAGCAGCCAGACAGGGGTCTACGATTCACCCCTCCACTTT.

The chain carries TRBV11-1 and TRBJ2-3; D not certain. Per germline, CDR1 SGHAT and CDR2 FQDESV (reference sequence). V was clipped by 0 bases and J by 7 bases, with 11 bases between them. This CDR3 has 14 amino acids. The CDR3 region is CASSLALLAHTQYF. The DNA for the CDR3 is TGTGCCAGCAGCTTAGCGCTACTGGCCCATACGCAGTATTTT.

This chain connects TRBV6-5 to TRBJ2-5, with TRBD2 matching 9 bases. The germline gives CDR1 MNHEY, CDR2 SVGAGI. V lost 7 bases, J lost 1 base, and 7 bases stayed unmatched. The CDR3 sequence is 15 residues long. CDR3: CASTFSGGGQETQYF. The DNA for the CDR3 is TGTGCCAGCACTTTTAGCGGGGGAGGCCAAGAGACCCAGTACTTC.

The V call is TRBV6-2 or TRBV6-3, the J call TRBJ2-7; D unclear. Trimming shortened V by 6 bases and J by 2 bases, and 17 bases separated the two germline ends. This CDR3 spans 15 amino acids. Looked up from germline, CDR1 is MNHEY and CDR2 is SVGEGT. CDR3 sequence: CASSRIIDGPYEQYF. As DNA, the CDR3 is TGTGCCAGCAGCCGTATCATCGATGGCCCCTACGAGCAGTACTTC.

Ten or more counts support this clonotype. CDR3 nucleotides: TGCAGCGTTGACAGCGGGGAAAGGACCGGGGAGCTGTTTTTT. It codes for CSVDSGERTGELFF. The chain has TRBV29-1 and TRBJ2-2; 7 nucleotides align to TRBD2. V shed 3 bases and J 5 bases; nucleotides not matched to a gene: 6. This CDR3 has 14 amino acids. Germline CDR1 SQVTM, CDR2 ANQGSEA.

The table lists this clonotype with a few counts. CDR3 loop: CASSYGAGHPYNEQFF. In DNA, the CDR3 is TGTGCCAGCAGTTATGGCGCGGGGCACCCCTACAATGAGCAGTTCTTC. The genes are TRBV6-2 or TRBV6-3 and TRBJ2-1; D may be TRBD2 (6 bases). The CDR3 runs 16 residues. Germline loops: CDR1 MNHEY, CDR2 SVGEGT. Trimming took off 3 bases at V and 2 bases at J, with 14 bases between the two ends.

This clonotype was observed at least ten times. The chain uses TRBV15 and TRBJ1-2, with D possibly matching TRBD1 (6 bases). CDR3 length: 13 amino acids. Trimming shortened V by 3 bases and J by 8 bases, and 13 bases separated the two germline ends. CDR1 and CDR2 from the germline V gene are LNHNV and YYDKDF (reference sequence). As DNA, the CDR3 is TGTGCCACCAGCAGGGGGGCCCTGGAGGGCTACACCTTC. It yields the protein CATSRGALEGYTF.

On this clonotype: A junction end diverges from the germline sequence, so it may reflect a read error. The chain recombines TRBV5-4 with TRBJ2-4, with 10 bases that match TRBD2. The CDR3 totals 12 residues. CDR1 is SGHNT and CDR2 is YYREEE in the germline V gene (reference sequence). For the CDR3, the DNA is TGTGCCAGCACGGGGCTAGCGGGGGTTTGGAGGTTC. Residues: CASTGLAGVWRF. Full variable domain (outside the CDR3, taken from reference TRBV5-4 and TRBJ2-4): ETGVTQSPTHLIKTRGQQVTLRCSSQSGHNTVSWYQQALGQGPQFIFQYYREEENGRGNFPPRFSGLQFPNYSSELNVNALELDDSALYLCASTGLAGVWRFGAGTRLSVL.

At least ten counts were recorded for this clonotype. This chain links TRBV6-2 or TRBV6-3 with TRBJ2-3; the D is unclear. This CDR3 spans 12 amino acids. Germline CDR1 is MNHEY and CDR2 is SVGEGT. With 5 bases removed from V and 0 bases from J, the gap between germline ends came to 3 bases. CDR3 DNA: TGTGCCAGCAGTCACAGCACAGATACGCAGTATTTT. Translating gives CASSHSTDTQYF.

The V and J genes are TRBV4-1 and TRBJ2-3, with 7 bases aligning to TRBD1. The CDR3 has 16 amino acids. CDR1 and CDR2 (germline): MGHRA, YSYEKL. J was trimmed by 2 bases and V by 4 bases; bases with no gene match: 9. This CDR3 is CASSLIPGTATDTQYF. CDR3 sequence (DNA): TGCGCCAGCAGCCTGATCCCCGGGACAGCCACAGATACGCAGTATTTT.

This clonotype appeared a few times. V is TRBV5-1 and J is TRBJ2-2; D remains unclear. Per the germline V gene, CDR1 is SGHRS and CDR2 is YFSETQ. V was shortened by 1 base and J by 0 bases, with 7 bases between the two germline ends. The CDR3 runs to 15 residues. CDR3 protein: CASSLLYTNTGELFF. The CDR3 nucleotides are TGCGCCAGCAGCTTGTTATACACGAACACCGGGGAGCTGTTTTTT. The variable domain in full, with the rest retrieved from reference TRBV5-1 and TRBJ2-2, is KAGVTQTPRYLIKTRGQQVTLSCSPISGHRSVSWYQQTPGQGLQFLFEYFSETQRNKGNFPGRFSGRQFSNSRSEMNVSTLELGDSALYLCASSLLYTNTGELFFGEGSRLTVL.

V and J are TRBV7-3 and TRBJ2-2; TRBD1 or TRBD2 may be the D gene (5 bases each). The germline V gene encodes CDR1 SGHTA and CDR2 FQGTGA. CDR3 size: 14 residues. Trimming took off 4 bases at V and 7 bases at J, with 13 bases between the two ends. As DNA, the CDR3 is TGTGCCAGCAGCTCAAGTGGGGGTCACGGGGAGCTGTTTTTT. Translating gives CASSSSGGHGELFF. The whole variable domain, filled in from reference TRBV7-3 and TRBJ2-2, reads GAGVSQTPSNKVTEKGKYVELRCDPISGHTALYWYRQSLGQGPEFLIYFQGTGAADDSGLPNDRFFAVRPEGSVSTLKIQRTERGDSAVYLCASSSSGGHGELFFGEGSRLTVL.

This chain connects TRBV7-9 to TRBJ2-5; 10 bases align to TRBD2. CDR1 and CDR2 (germline): SEHNR, FQNEAQ (reference sequence). V was pared by 2 bases and J by 2 bases, with 2 bases of the junction left unmatched. The CDR3 sequence is 15 residues long. The CDR3 bases are TGTGCCAGCAGCTTATCACTAGCGGGGCAAGAGACCCAGTACTTC. Its protein is CASSLSLAGQETQYF.

The genes are TRBV6-2 or TRBV6-3 and TRBJ1-4; D gene unclear. The length of the CDR3 is 16 residues. Germline CDR1 is MNHEY and CDR2 is SVGEGT. Trimming took 3 bases from V and 6 from J, leaving 17 bases between them. The chain's CDR3 is CASSYPRRVRDEKLFF. As DNA, the CDR3 is TGTGCCAGCAGTTATCCGCGTCGCGTGAGGGATGAAAAACTGTTTTTT.

V usage is TRBV3-1 and J usage is TRBJ1-1, with D possibly matching TRBD1 (6 bases). V lost 4 bases, J lost 4 bases, and 13 bases lay in between. The CDR3 length is 14 residues. Germline-derived CDR1 and CDR2 are LGHDT and YNNKEL (reference sequence). CDR3 amino acids: CASSLGGRVTEAFF. The CDR3 DNA sequence: TGTGCCAGCAGCCTAGGGGGAAGGGTCACTGAAGCTTTCTTT.

The gene calls are TRBV7-2 and TRBJ1-2; 8 bases are a match to TRBD1. The CDR3 totals 15 residues. The V and J ends lost 5 bases and 4 bases, in that order; junction bases with no gene match: 9. Germline V CDR1 and CDR2: SGHTA, FQGNSA. In nucleotides, the CDR3 is TGTGCCAGCAGCGCGCGTGAACAGGGGGGCTATGGCTACACCTTC. Translated: CASSAREQGGYGYTF.

The CDR3 DNA is TGTGCCAGCAGCTCGACCCCGCCCGGGAATTCACCCCTCCACTTT. Its translation: CASSSTPPGNSPLHF. V usage is TRBV7-3 and J usage is TRBJ1-6; D remains unclear. The CDR3 extends over 15 amino acids. The V end lost 4 bases, the J end lost 7 bases, and 14 bases lay between the germline ends. Germline V CDR1 and CDR2: SGHTA, FQGTGA.

The rearrangement links TRBV12-3 or TRBV12-4 to TRBJ2-1; 8 bases match TRBD2. The V gene end was trimmed by 5 bases and the J gene end by 2 bases; junction bases not matched to a gene: 5. The CDR3 has 15 residues. As DNA, the CDR3 is TGTGCCAGCAGTACGGGACTAGAGACCTACAATGAGCAGTTCTTC. Its protein is CASSTGLETYNEQFF.

The V call is TRBV11-2, the J call TRBJ1-2; D may be TRBD1 (5 bases). Trimming removed 5 bases at V and 10 bases at J, with 20 bases between. Germline CDR1 and CDR2: SGHAT and FQNNGV. CDR3 length: 14 amino acids. The CDR3 is CASSPSGTPNSYTF. The CDR3 DNA follows: TGTGCCAGCAGCCCATCCGGGACGCCGAACTCCTACACCTTC. Full variable domain (rest looked up from reference TRBV11-2 and TRBJ1-2): EAGVAQSPRYKIIEKRQSVAFWCNPISGHATLYWYQQILGQGPKLLIQFQNNGVVDDSQLPKDRFSAERLKGVDSTLKIQPAKLEDSAVYLCASSPSGTPNSYTFGSGTRLTVV.